The 30 T cell receptor beta chains below were found in one sample sequenced in a study of regulatory T cells in long-lasting Graves disease. For TCR beta, libraries came from iRepertoire HTBI primers and Arm-PCR of CDR3 regions. One entry per CDR3 protein, called by TCRdb with MiXCR from the multiplex PCR reads. Found here are hundreds of thousands of distinct CDR3 sequences, about 13% of them singletons; the top ten hold roughly a tenth. The time point was: newly diagnosed GD, antithyroid drugs for less than 3 months. Generation of the TCR library employed RNA extracted from PBMCs. The same sample was also used in a study of T cells in Graves' hyperthyroidism and ophthalmopathy.

Sample: peripheral blood mononuclear cells (PBMCs), taken at new diagnosis, from a patient treated with antithyroid drugs. Source of these receptors: a man aged 30 to 39 with Graves disease.

Notes on this clonotype: Possible read error: a much larger clone is one base away. The chain has TRBV12-3 or TRBV12-4 and TRBJ1-2, with TRBD1 matching 7 bases. The CDR3 covers 15 residues. The V segment lost 0 bases and the J segment 4 bases; nucleotides outside the gene matches: 5. CDR3 bases: TGTGCCAGCAGTTTAGCGCCGGGGACAGCCTATGGCTACACCTTC. Translating gives CASSLAPGTAYGYTF.

This clonotype was observed a handful of times. The chain carries TRBV25-1 and TRBJ2-1; 9 bases match TRBD2. This CDR3 has 17 residues. CDR1 and CDR2 (germline): MGHDK, SYGVNS. V lost 4 bases and J lost 3; bases outside the gene matches: 10. Here the CDR3 DNA reads TGTGCCAGCAGTGTTACAGCGGGAGGCAAACGCTACAATGAGCAGTTCTTC. Its translation is CASSVTAGGKRYNEQFF.

This clonotype has a count of ten or more. The junction departs from germline at one end; a sequencing error may be responsible. The chain is built from TRBV7-2 and TRBJ2-2, with 10 bases identical to TRBD2. Germline CDR1 reads SGHTA; CDR2 reads FQGNSA. CDR3 size: 15 residues. The CDR3 nucleotides read TGTGCCAGCAGCTTCACTAGCGGGAACGCCGGGGAGCTGTTTTTT. Its translation: CASSFTSGNAGELFF. The full variable domain, with the rest looked up from reference TRBV7-2 and TRBJ2-2, is GAGVSQSPSNKVTEKGKDVELRCDPISGHTALYWYRQSLGQGLEFLIYFQGNSAPDKSGLPSDRFSAERTGGSVSTLTIQRTQQEDSAVYLCASSFTSGNAGELFFGEGSRLTVL.

This clonotype was recorded at least ten times. The V and J genes are TRBV29-1 and TRBJ2-7; D is unresolved. The V and J ends lost 5 bases and 2 bases respectively, with 22 bases between them. This CDR3 spans 16 amino acids. Germline lookup yields CDR1 SQVTM and CDR2 ANQGSEA. The CDR3 nucleotides read TGCAGCGTTTACACGCCCAGCGAAGCCTCTACCTACGAGCAGTACTTC. Amino acids: CSVYTPSEASTYEQYF.

At least ten counts were recorded for this clonotype. The V and J genes are TRBV12-5 and TRBJ2-7, with 15 positions matching TRBD2. CDR3 length: 15 amino acids. Germline V CDR1 and CDR2: LGHNT, FRNRAP. The V gene end was trimmed by 6 bases and the J gene end by 6 bases; junction bases not matched to a gene: 6. The CDR3 is CASGRGLAGGGEQYF. The CDR3 bases are TGTGCTAGTGGCCGGGGACTAGCGGGAGGAGGCGAGCAGTACTTC.

The sample holds one count of this clonotype. This chain connects TRBV5-1 to TRBJ2-3; D remains ambiguous. Per the germline V gene, CDR1 is SGHRS and CDR2 is YFSETQ. CDR3 size: 14 residues. V dropped 6 bases and J dropped 5 bases, with 16 bases sitting between them. The CDR3 protein is CASNRAEGIDTQYF. CDR3 sequence (DNA): TGCGCCAGCAACCGAGCCGAAGGAATAGATACGCAGTATTTT.

This clonotype has a count of ten or more. This chain connects TRBV11-2 to TRBJ2-1, with 9 bases that match TRBD2. CDR1 is SGHAT, CDR2 FQNNGV, per germline. V was pared by 4 bases and J by 4 bases, with 5 bases of the junction left unmatched. The CDR3 contains 15 residues. CDR3 in DNA: TGTGCCAGCAGCTCGGATAGCGGGAGTTACAATGAGCAGTTCTTC. This translates into CASSSDSGSYNEQFF.

The V call is TRBV30, the J call TRBJ1-2; 12 bases align to TRBD1. Germline V gene lookup returns CDR1 GTSNPN and CDR2 SVGIG (reference sequence). This CDR3 has 15 amino acids. J lost 7 bases, V lost 4 bases, and 10 bases had no gene match. The CDR3 bases are TGTGCCTGGACAGTGGCGGGACAGGGGGCGTTTGGCTACACCTTC. This translates into CAWTVAGQGAFGYTF.

This clonotype was picked up many times. The rearrangement joins TRBV12-3 or TRBV12-4 to TRBJ2-7; D gene ambiguous. The CDR3 runs 13 residues. V was pared by 6 bases and J by 6 bases, with 15 bases between. The CDR3 loop reads CASSTAQALEQYF. In DNA form, the CDR3 reads TGTGCCAGCAGCACCGCCCAGGCCCTCGAGCAGTACTTC.

V is TRBV5-1 and J is TRBJ2-7, with TRBD1 matching 8 bases. Losses at the gene ends were 4 bases for V and 2 bases for J; bases not matched to a gene: 5. The CDR3 is made up of 14 amino acids. The germline V gene encodes CDR1 SGHRS and CDR2 YFSETQ. The CDR3 DNA reads TGCGCCAGCAGCCATACAGGGGGAACCTACGAGCAGTACTTC. Its translation: CASSHTGGTYEQYF.

This clonotype was seen repeatedly, ten times or more. This chain uses TRBV7-9 with TRBJ1-2; TRBD1 might be the D (5 bases). CDR3 size: 17 residues. With 2 bases removed from V and 0 bases from J, the gap between germline ends came to 16 bases. The germline gives CDR1 SEHNR, CDR2 FQNEAQ (reference sequence). CDR3 DNA sequence: TGTGCCAGCAGCTTAACCCGGGACTGGGGCTCTAACTATGGCTACACCTTC. Encoded protein: CASSLTRDWGSNYGYTF.

This clonotype was seen at least ten times. CDR3 region: CASSQGRLGEQYF. The CDR3 coding sequence is TGTGCCAGCAGCCAGGGGAGATTAGGGGAGCAGTACTTC. The chain joins TRBV11-2 to TRBJ2-7; perhaps TRBD1 as D (6 bases). CDR1 and CDR2 from the germline V gene are SGHAT and FQNNGV. The CDR3 contains 13 residues. The V end lost 5 bases, the J end lost 7 bases, and 15 bases lay between the germline ends.

This clonotype was counted many times. The V and J genes are TRBV5-1 and TRBJ1-1, with TRBD1 as a possible D gene (6 bases). V was shortened by 6 bases and J by 1 base, with 13 bases between the two germline ends. Germline CDR1 is SGHRS and CDR2 is YFSETQ. CDR3 length: 14 residues. CDR3 sequence reads: CASKGESENTEAFF. CDR3 nucleotides: TGCGCCAGCAAGGGGGAATCAGAGAACACTGAAGCTTTCTTT.

At least ten counts were recorded for this clonotype. This chain connects TRBV20-1 to TRBJ2-7, with D possibly being TRBD1 (6 bases). Deletions cut 2 bases from V and 6 bases from J, with 17 bases between. Germline CDR1 and CDR2: DFQATT and SNEGSKA (reference sequence). The CDR3 has 14 amino acids. In DNA, the CDR3 is TGCAGTGCTAGACACCGACAGGTCCTCTTCGAGCAGTACTTC. It translates to CSARHRQVLFEQYF.

This clonotype has just a few counts. V is TRBV20-1 and J is TRBJ1-1, with unresolved D. The V end lost 5 bases, the J end lost 4 bases, and 11 bases lay between the germline ends. Germline V gives CDR1 DFQATT, CDR2 SNEGSKA (reference sequence). The CDR3 is 12 amino acids. The CDR3 protein is CSAPKRGTEAFF. The CDR3 DNA reads TGCAGTGCTCCTAAGCGGGGCACTGAAGCTTTCTTT.

The chain links TRBV4-1 to TRBJ2-5; D is ambiguous. The CDR3 consists of 16 residues. Germline V CDR1 and CDR2: MGHRA, YSYEKL. Trimming cost V 4 bases and J 3 bases, with 18 bases left between them. CDR3 bases: TGCGCCAGCAGCCCGGTTTTAGGACGGATGAAAGAGACCCAGTACTTC. Translated: CASSPVLGRMKETQYF.

This clonotype was seen repeatedly, ten times or more. The chain combines TRBV20-1 with TRBJ1-4; D unresolved. Germline V CDR1 and CDR2: DFQATT, SNEGSKA (reference sequence). V was clipped by 1 base and J by 0 bases, with 9 bases between them. This CDR3 region has 15 residues. This CDR3 is CSARALGATNEKLFF. DNA for the CDR3: TGCAGTGCTAGAGCCTTAGGAGCAACTAATGAAAAACTGTTTTTT.

As concerns this clonotype: Just one base apart from a much larger clone, this may be a read error. The chain carries TRBV6-1 and TRBJ1-1; D not resolved. The CDR3 has 14 amino acids. The germline V gene has CDR1 MNHNS and CDR2 SASEGT. V shed 4 bases and J shed 1 base, with 10 bases lying between them. The CDR3 region is CASSAEAANTEAFF. In nucleotides, the CDR3 is TGTGCCAGCAGTGCGGAGGCAGCGAACACTGAAGCTTTCTTT.

This clonotype was detected ten times or more. This chain's CDR3 is CASSLKPQETQYF. Written as DNA, the CDR3 is TGTGCCAGCAGTTTAAAGCCCCAAGAGACCCAGTACTTC. The V call is TRBV12-3 or TRBV12-4, the J call TRBJ2-5; D not resolved. The CDR3 totals 13 residues. Trimming removed 2 bases from V and 1 base from J, with 5 bases in between.

This clonotype was recorded at least ten times. The chain couples TRBV6-2 or TRBV6-3 to TRBJ2-3; TRBD2 matches at 7 bases. The CDR3 contains 17 residues. Germline CDR1 is MNHEY and CDR2 is SVGEGT. Trimming took 6 bases from V and 4 from J; bases not matched to a gene: 16. The CDR3 DNA is TGTGCCAGCAGACTTTCTAGCGGTCGGGGCCGGGCAGATACGCAGTATTTT. Amino acid sequence: CASRLSSGRGRADTQYF.

This clonotype was seen at least ten times. The V gene is TRBV10-3, the J gene TRBJ2-7, with 10 nucleotides matching TRBD1. CDR3 length equals 15 residues. Germline CDR1 reads ENHRY; CDR2 reads SYGVKD. V shed 6 bases, J shed 4 bases, and the junction held 9 bases outside the gene matches. The CDR3 DNA reads TGTGCCATCAGGCCGGGACAGGGGAGGGGGTACGAGCAGTACTTC. Translating it yields CAIRPGQGRGYEQYF.

In this sample, this clonotype turned up a few times. The chain combines TRBV7-8 with TRBJ1-5, with 7 bases matching TRBD1. The germline V gene encodes CDR1 SGHVS and CDR2 FQNEAQ. The junction had 3 bases not matched to a gene; V was cut back by 1 base and J by 3 bases. This CDR3 region has 15 residues. The CDR3 DNA reads TGTGCCAGCAGCTTAGTTGGGACAGTCAATCAGCCCCAGCATTTT. Translating it yields CASSLVGTVNQPQHF.

This clonotype was observed at least ten times. V is TRBV7-9 and J is TRBJ2-5, with D tentatively TRBD1 or TRBD2 (5 bases each). Germline CDR1 reads SEHNR; CDR2 reads FQNEAQ (reference sequence). The CDR3 extends over 14 amino acids. V lost 4 bases and J 4 bases, leaving 13 bases between the germline ends. In DNA, the CDR3 is TGTGCCAGCAGCTCCCGGCTTGGGGGAGAGACCCAGTACTTC. Its protein is CASSSRLGGETQYF.

This clonotype has at least ten counts. This chain links TRBV7-9 with TRBJ2-1; no firm D call. Trimming took off 4 bases at V and 1 base at J, with 11 bases between the two ends. CDR1 and CDR2 (germline): SEHNR, FQNEAQ (reference sequence). This CDR3 is 15 amino acids long. This chain's CDR3 is CASSSIGLSYNEQFF. In DNA form, the CDR3 reads TGTGCCAGCAGCTCCATAGGGTTGTCCTACAATGAGCAGTTCTTC.

Turning to this clonotype: Given a much more abundant clone one base away, this may be a read error. The rearrangement links TRBV28 to TRBJ2-6; D unresolved. The CDR3 is 14 amino acids. Per the germline V gene, CDR1 is MDHEN and CDR2 is SYDVKM. V was cut by 9 bases and J by 4 bases, with 13 bases left in between. The CDR3 is CARAVRRGANVLTF. CDR3 bases: TGTGCCAGAGCCGTCAGGAGAGGGGCCAACGTCCTGACTTTC.

This clonotype appeared many times. CDR3 amino acids: CASRAIVASYNEQFF. The CDR3 bases are TGTGCCAGCAGGGCGATAGTAGCCTCCTACAATGAGCAGTTCTTC. V is TRBV2 and J is TRBJ2-1; D call uncertain. Germline-derived CDR1 and CDR2 are SNHLY and FYNNEI. V shed 6 bases and J shed 0 bases, with 12 bases lying between them. CDR3 length: 15 amino acids.

This clonotype was observed at least ten times. The V gene is TRBV5-1, the J gene TRBJ2-7; no clear D. Trimming pared 7 bases from V and 7 bases from J, leaving 15 bases between. The CDR3 spans 12 residues. Germline lookup yields CDR1 SGHRS and CDR2 YFSETQ. The CDR3 DNA follows: TGCGCCAGCGCGTTCGGATCATCTGAGCAGTACTTC. Its translation is CASAFGSSEQYF.

This clonotype was picked up many times. The chain uses TRBV5-1 and TRBJ2-3; D not resolved. The CDR3 totals 15 residues. Deletions cut 0 bases from V and 2 bases from J, with 10 bases between. Germline V lookup: CDR1 SGHRS, CDR2 YFSETQ. CDR3 sequence reads: CASSLVAANTDTQYF. The CDR3 nucleotides are TGCGCCAGCAGCTTGGTGGCAGCTAACACAGATACGCAGTATTTT. Drawing the rest from reference TRBV5-1 and TRBJ2-3, the complete variable domain is KAGVTQTPRYLIKTRGQQVTLSCSPISGHRSVSWYQQTPGQGLQFLFEYFSETQRNKGNFPGRFSGRQFSNSRSEMNVSTLELGDSALYLCASSLVAANTDTQYFGPGTRLTVL.

At least ten counts were recorded for this clonotype. The CDR3 DNA reads as TGCGCCAGCAGCTTGGGAGCGTCGGGGGGAAGCAATCAGCCCCAGCATTTT. As protein: CASSLGASGGSNQPQHF. The chain links TRBV5-1 to TRBJ1-5; tentatively, D is TRBD1 (5 bases). Germline lookup yields CDR1 SGHRS and CDR2 YFSETQ. CDR3 length: 17 amino acids. V was cut by 0 bases and J by 1 base, with 14 bases left in between.

In this sample, this clonotype turned up a few times. The genes are TRBV19 and TRBJ2-5; D gene unclear. Per the germline V gene, CDR1 is LNHDA and CDR2 is SQIVND (reference sequence). The CDR3 sequence is 15 residues long. Trimming pared 2 bases from V and 0 bases from J, leaving 10 bases between. This CDR3 is CASSIRHLYQETQYF. CDR3 nucleotides: TGTGCCAGTAGTATACGGCACCTATACCAAGAGACCCAGTACTTC.